This TCR beta chain was documented in a study of blood T cell repertoires in COVID-19. Turning to the study itself: T cells, B-cell-depleted T cells, or PBMCs supplied cDNA or gDNA.

Data came from immunoSEQ multiplex PCR; TCRdb stores just in-frame clones and leaves some out. The table has about 170,000 clones, approximately 85% seen once. There are 17 residues in the CDR3. The J segment lost 2 bases and the V segment lost 0 bases, leaving 8 bases of the junction unmatched. The germline gives CDR1 SGDLS, CDR2 YYNGEE. Followed over time, Seattle patients had been enrolled while infection was active. The sequence was obtained from a woman of 80 years or more with COVID-19, enrolled during active disease. The chain couples TRBV9 to TRBJ2-3; 8 positions agree with TRBD2. The specimen sequenced was peripheral blood. CDR3 nucleotide sequence: TGTGCCAGCAGCGTAGCTGGACTAGCAAGAAACACAGATACGCAGTATTTT. Protein product: CASSVAGLARNTDTQYF.